Listed below are T cell receptor beta chains from one sample, sequenced in a study of shared clonotypes between healthy human individuals. Sequenced by immunoSEQ multiplex PCR; TCRdb stores in-frame clones only, minus some. Of roughly 600,000 clones in the sample, about 98% are singletons; the top ten hold 0.3%. Input material: naive CD8+ T cells sorted from blood. These receptors were taken from a man aged 25 to 45 in good health. Each CDR3 is given with its conserved first and last residue. A D gene is named only where the DNA matches it firmly. A row's size may be missing; if present it is once, few, many or a size class.

V gene	J gene	clone size	D gene	CDR3 length	CDR3 DNA	CDR3 protein
TRBV6-1	TRBJ2-3	.	TRBD2	15	TGTGCCAGCAAGGAAGGACTAGCGGCCACAGATACGCAGTATTTT	CASKEGLAATDTQYF
TRBV14	TRBJ2-1	.	.	12	TGTGCCAGCAGCCCCCAGGGCGATGAGCAGTTCTTC	CASSPQGDEQFF
TRBV10-1	TRBJ1-1	.	.	14	TGCGCCAGCAGTGACCCCGTAGAGGGGACTGAAGCTTTCTTT	CASSDPVEGTEAFF
TRBV5-1	TRBJ2-7	.	TRBD1	15	TGCGCCAGCAGCTTAGACAAGGGGGCTGGCTACGAGCAGTACTTC	CASSLDKGAGYEQYF
TRBV27	TRBJ2-1	.	TRBD1	13	TGTGCCAGCACCCCAGGGGGCAAGGATGAGCAGTTCTTC	CASTPGGKDEQFF
TRBV2	TRBJ2-1	.	TRBD2	15	TGTGCCAGCAGATCGGGACTATTCTCCTACAATGAGCAGTTCTTC	CASRSGLFSYNEQFF
TRBV28	TRBJ1-3	.	.	13	TGTGCCAGCAGTATCCACCCAGGAAACACCATATATTTT	CASSIHPGNTIYF
TRBV13	TRBJ2-7	few	.	16	TGTGCCAGCAGCACCCCTACAGGGGAGGAGTCCTACGAGCAGTACTTC	CASSTPTGEESYEQYF
TRBV27	TRBJ1-5	.	.	17	TGTGCCAGCAGTTTATATGGTTTGCCCTATAGCAATCAGCCCCAGCATTTT	CASSLYGLPYSNQPQHF
TRBV27	TRBJ2-1	once	.	15	TGTGCCAGCAGTCCTTTCTTAGCTCGCTTCAATGAGCAGTTCTTC	CASSPFLARFNEQFF
TRBV5-6	TRBJ2-7	.	TRBD2	14	TGTGCCAGCAGCCCCCGACTAGCCCCCTACGAGCAGTACTTC	CASSPRLAPYEQYF
TRBV27	TRBJ1-5	.	.	17	TGTGCCAGCAGTTTAGGCTACTCCCCAGGGGGCAATCAGCCCCAGCATTTT	CASSLGYSPGGNQPQHF
TRBV10-1	TRBJ2-1	.	TRBD2	16	TGCGCCAGCAGTCAGACTAGCGGAAGCTCCTACAATGAGCAGTTCTTC	CASSQTSGSSYNEQFF
TRBV7-9	TRBJ1-4	.	.	15	TGTGCCAGCAGCTTGGGGCCGGAGCCTAATGAAAAACTGTTTTTT	CASSLGPEPNEKLFF
TRBV10-2	TRBJ2-7	once	.	13	TGCGCCAGCAGTGGAGTGGGTTTGTACGAGCAGTACTTC	CASSGVGLYEQYF
TRBV29-1	TRBJ1-2	.	.	11	TGCAGCGTTGAAGGGCGCCATGGCTACACCTTC	CSVEGRHGYTF
TRBV4-2	TRBJ2-2	.	TRBD2	17	TGTGCCAGCAGCCATGTTCCTAGCGGGAGTTTGGCCGGGGAGCTGTTTTTT	CASSHVPSGSLAGELFF
TRBV11-3	TRBJ2-1	.	TRBD2	15	TGTGCCAGCAGCTCCCCGGGACTAGGGTCCAATGAGCAGTTCTTC	CASSSPGLGSNEQFF
TRBV19	TRBJ2-7	.	.	14	TGTGCCAGTAGTACGGGACTGAACCTTTACGAGCAGTACTTC	CASSTGLNLYEQYF
TRBV18	TRBJ2-5	once	.	14	TGTGCCAGCTCACCCGGGCAATATGAAGAGACCCAGTACTTC	CASSPGQYEETQYF
TRBV7-9	TRBJ1-2	.	.	14	TGTGCCAGCAACCCCTGGGGGACTAACTATGGCTACACCTTC	CASNPWGTNYGYTF
TRBV7-8	TRBJ2-3	.	.	11	TGTGCCAGCAGCTTTTCTCATACGCAGTATTTT	CASSFSHTQYF
TRBV10-1	TRBJ2-1	.	.	12	TGCGCCAGCAGTGGCAGGAACAATGAGCAGTTCTTC	CASSGRNNEQFF
TRBV4-2	TRBJ2-5	.	TRBD2	15	TGTGCCAGCAGCCAAGATTGGGACTATCAAGAGACCCAGTACTTC	CASSQDWDYQETQYF
TRBV19	TRBJ2-7	.	TRBD1	14	TGTGCCAGTAGTAACCGACAGGGGTCCTACGAGCAGTACTTC	CASSNRQGSYEQYF